Below, one TCR beta chain is given with its context. This clonotype was recorded at least ten times. The clone's antigen remains unknown. No much larger clone exists at a distance of one base, and base qualities are not known. These data originate in a study of T cells in Graves' hyperthyroidism and ophthalmopathy (dated by TCRdb to between 2017 and 2020). As for the study more broadly: Peripheral blood was sampled at the time of initial diagnosis, prior to any treatment. The study also compared thyroid tissue and blood T-cell repertoires from over 5 Graves' hyperthyroidism patients. To identify TCR V-J signatures that set the groups apart, the researchers used a discovery cohort of 100 patients, made up of roughly 45 with Graves' ophthalmopathy and 55 to 65 with stable Graves' hyperthyroidism. For training and testing, the 110 or so patients in the discovery cohort were randomly divided in a 7:3 ratio. Prospective prediction of ophthalmopathy was tested in an independent validation cohort of some 19 hyperthyroidism patients and 17 patients who later progressed to ophthalmopathy. Following sampling, methimazole starting at 30 mg daily was given to hyperthyroidism patients, and high-dose intravenous methylprednisolone was given to ophthalmopathy patients. The paper reports TCR Vbeta CDR3 sequencing of 130 to 150 peripheral blood samples: 40 to 45 ophthalmopathy, over 70 hyperthyroidism and 17 progressor patients. What the research found in general, with its limitations: Most expanded thyroid clonotypes (frequency above 0.001) were also detected in blood, a finding suggesting that blood repertoires may reflect thyroid immune responses. Sample size was not statistically predetermined, and investigators were not blinded to group allocation. A 13 V-J signature model separated ophthalmopathy from stable hyperthyroidism, with approximately 86% sensitivity and roughly 84% specificity in cross-validation and 80%/75% in testing. In validation, progression to ophthalmopathy was predicted by the model with nearly 71% sensitivity and nearly 75% specificity, a median of roughly 6 months before onset.

Stable Graves' hyperthyroidism was defined as the absence of progression to ophthalmopathy over 18 months of follow-up. The hyperthyroidism patients were between 18 and 65 years old and newly diagnosed, with a disease duration of less than 2 months. Exclusion was applied to patients with uncontrolled infections, other autoimmune diseases, pregnancy or lactation. Diagnoses relied on clinical symptoms, serum thyroxine and TRAb, thyroid ultrasound and orbital computed tomography. PBMCs were isolated from about 10 ml of fresh peripheral blood by Ficoll-Paque density gradient centrifugation. Total RNA was extracted with Trizol reagent, and quality was checked on an Agilent 2100 Bioanalyzer. The TCR beta CDR3 regions were amplified from RNA transcripts. A first-round RT-PCR of the TCR CDR3 used the HTBI primer set with the Qiagen OneStep RT-PCR kit. A second multiplex PCR round built the libraries, followed by size selection and purification. Sequencing of the libraries was done on an Illumina HiSeq2000 using paired-end 100 bp reads. From the authors' description of their analysis: SOAPnuke was used to process the raw data, throwing out any read that contained adapters or uncalled bases, had a mean Phred below 15, or lacked an exact constant-primer or identifier match. High-quality paired reads were merged using COPE v1.2.5, and each unique nucleotide sequence was defined as a clonotype. MiTCR v1.1 was used to align the clonotypes against IMGT TRBV, TRBD and TRBJ reference segments. Only V-J combinations with frequency above 0.0001, covering about 99% of repertoires, were analysed. The TCS score was defined as F50 (clonal expansion) divided by E x V (chaos), with BLOSUM62-based TCRdist calculated between CDR3 peptides within each V-J. Welch's t-statistics and random forest reduced roughly 500 V-J features to fewer than 15, which were used in a naive Bayes classifier (R e1071). TCRdb's own reprocessing of the public reads used fastp at Q25 and MiXCR and kept productive beta chains. Every CDR3 protein is listed once, alongside the most common genes and DNA of its rows. For this entry, the V and J calls and clone size follow TCRdb and not the study's own pipeline. The sample data list more than 350,000 distinct CDR3 sequences, and 14% to 15% of these were observed just once. The ten largest account for approximately 30% of the sample.

Counted from cysteine to phenylalanine, this CDR3 has 14 amino acids. Left in the record is the CDR3 DNA by itself, 42 bases read in frame from the first base. Trimming leaves V shorter by 1 base and J shorter by 5 bases, with the junction holding 2 bases beyond the gene matches. This TCR came from a woman aged 25-40 years with Graves' hyperthyroidism. The sequenced sample consisted of blood. Here the chain combines TRBV12-3 or TRBV12-4 and TRBJ1-3, and TRBD1 matches 7 of the central bases. CDR3 sequence: CASSLGGQRNTIYF. The DNA is TGTGCCAGCAGTTTAGGGGGACAGAGAAACACCATATATTTT.